Listed here are 4 T cell receptor beta chains from one sample, sequenced in a study of blood T cell repertoires in COVID-19 (dated by TCRdb to about 2020). The library was made by the immunoSEQ multiplex PCR assay. Not all clones reach the TCRdb copy of this immuneACCESS table, which keeps in-frame sequences only. Checked studies attribute under half of the gap to unresolved V genes and leave the rest unexplained. In this sample the table shows some 250,000 clones, about 86% of which occur a single time. The top ten constitute roughly a tenth of the sample. The sequenced material came from peripheral blood. These receptors all come from a woman over 75 with acute or convalescent COVID-19.

The table lists this clone with a count of one. This chain connects TRBV2 to TRBJ2-7; TRBD1 matches 11 bases. Germline trimming cut 6 bases from V and 5 bases from J; bases unmatched to any gene: 6. CDR3 length: 14 residues. Germline V gene lookup returns CDR1 SNHLY and CDR2 FYNNEI. The CDR3 protein is CASSYRTGGDEQYF. CDR3 DNA sequence: TGTGCCAGCAGCTATCGGACAGGGGGCGACGAGCAGTACTTC.

V gene TRBV14 combines with J gene TRBJ1-4, with a weak D call TRBD1 (6 bases). From germline, CDR1 is SGHDN and CDR2 FVKESK. The CDR3 is 17 residues long. Trimming removed 1 base at V and 6 bases at J, with 18 bases between. CDR3 region: CASSQAPLRRGHEKLFF. CDR3 sequence (DNA): TGTGCCAGCAGCCAAGCCCCCCTTAGGCGGGGGCATGAAAAACTGTTTTTT.

The rearrangement uses TRBV29-1 and TRBJ2-7; 12 bases agree with TRBD1. From germline, CDR1 is SQVTM and CDR2 ANQGSEA. Germline trimming cut 6 bases from V and 4 bases from J; bases unmatched to any gene: 10. CDR3 length equals 15 residues. CDR3 nucleotides: TGCAGCGTCCGAATGCCGGGACAGGGGGCTTACGAGCAGTACTTC. Its translation: CSVRMPGQGAYEQYF.

This clone was picked up a small number of times. V is TRBV5-8 and J is TRBJ2-1; TRBD1 matches 9 bases. The CDR3 loop spans 15 amino acids. J lost 8 bases, V lost 8 bases, and 14 bases had no gene match. Per germline, CDR1 SGHTS and CDR2 YDEGEE. CDR3 in amino acids: CASLTGTGRMDEQFF. The DNA of the CDR3 is TGTGCCAGTTTAACCGGGACAGGGCGTATGGATGAGCAGTTCTTC.